This T cell receptor (beta chain) was obtained from a study of shared clonotypes between healthy human individuals. CD4+ cells yielded CD45RA+ naive and CD45RA-negative memory subsets. This CDR3 region has 14 residues. V lost 6 bases to trimming and J lost 4 bases, with 12 bases between them. Germline V CDR1 and CDR2: MNHEY, SVGAGI. Profiling relied on immunoSEQ multiplex PCR, and the TCRdb table lists in-frame clones only, not all of them. The table has some 1.5 million clones, 95% to 99% seen once. V usage is TRBV6-5 and J usage is TRBJ2-2; D call uncertain. Sequencing was carried out using naive CD4+ T cells sorted from blood. Indicated subset: CD45RA+ positively selected. This sequence was found in a man aged 30 to 39 in good health. The CDR3 loop is CASRIHSGTGELFF. In nucleotides, the CDR3 is TGTGCCAGCAGAATACATTCGGGCACCGGGGAGCTGTTTTTT.